Listed below are T cell receptor beta chains from one sample, sequenced in a study of vaccination and CD4 T cells after COVID-19. One entry per CDR3 protein results from TCRdb running MiXCR on the PCR reads. The sample contains fewer than 9,500 distinct CDR3 sequences, around 48% of which appear only once. These receptors have no identified antigens. Specimen: CD4+ T cells from blood, cultured in vitro. Receptors were obtained from a human donor in good health. The CDR3 runs from the conserved cysteine through the conserved F or W. Size is omitted from some rows. Given values are once, few, many or a class for expanded clones.

>-|TRBJ2-1|TRBV7-2
CASSSRLAGAPNNEQFF
>few|TRBJ2-5|TRBV10-3
CAISEGRGLETQYF
>once|TRBJ1-6|TRBV6-4
CASSDQGGNSPLHF
>-|TRBJ2-3|TRBV2
CASSGTWTPDTQYF
>-|TRBJ1-5|TRBV12-3/TRBV12-4
CASSLRGYQPQHF
>-|TRBJ2-7|TRBV10-2
CASRPGQGSYEQYF
>-|TRBJ2-2|TRBV6-5
CASSYFRGGAGTGELFF
>-|TRBJ2-5|TRBV2
CASSARRGVKGETQYF
>-|TRBJ2-7|TRBV6-1
CASSESGRVEQYF
>few|TRBJ1-1|TRBV20-1
CSASSGLTEAFF
>large|TRBJ2-7|TRBV6-5
CASSLTGQGPHEQYF
>-|TRBJ2-1|TRBV11-2
CASSPGAAYNEQFF
>-|TRBJ2-3|TRBV6-2/TRBV6-3
CASSYSRTSGQPTDTQYF
>-|TRBJ1-1|TRBV6-5
CASSYSAGGSGTEAFF
>once|TRBJ1-2|TRBV6-1
CASRRTGIANYGYTF
>-|TRBJ1-6|TRBV20-1
CSARVDYNSPLHF
>-|TRBJ2-3|TRBV7-9
CASSLTTSGSTDTQYF
>few|TRBJ2-3|TRBV27
CASRQLGRPDTQYF
>-|TRBJ1-2|TRBV20-1
CSAFPRGGDDYGYTF
>-|TRBJ1-3|TRBV5-4
CASSADRAGTIYF
>medium-sized|TRBJ1-2|TRBV18
CASSPEGAYGYTF
>-|TRBJ1-5|TRBV7-2
CASSLYGTSNQPQHF
>few|TRBJ1-6|TRBV6-2/TRBV6-3
CASRPSGGDNSPLHF
>-|TRBJ2-5|TRBV20-1
CSAGRAGLAIQETQYF
>-|TRBJ1-5|TRBV6-2/TRBV6-3
CASSRTVNNQPQHF
>-|TRBJ1-1|TRBV25-1
CASSESPQGAMGTEAFF
>-|TRBJ1-6|TRBV12-3/TRBV12-4
CASSLDPLGQSPLHF
>-|TRBJ2-4|TRBV7-2
CASSLVGTGLAEAKNIQYF
>-|TRBJ2-1|TRBV6-5
CASSYRTGRYNEQFF
>-|TRBJ1-1|TRBV6-2/TRBV6-3
CASSNPGTEAFF
>-|TRBJ2-1|TRBV6-4
CASSEYDLAGANEQFF
>-|TRBJ1-2|TRBV12-3/TRBV12-4
CASSPSQGGYTF
>-|TRBJ1-2|TRBV5-1
CASSLGDRPYYGYTF
>-|TRBJ1-2|TRBV30
CARSVGQGSGYTF
>-|TRBJ1-1|TRBV6-1
CASRTTGRTEAFF
>few|TRBJ2-7|TRBV27
CASSLAGQGSSYEQYF
>-|TRBJ2-1|TRBV27
CASSFLGEQFF